These 18 T cell receptor beta chains share one sample of origin, sequenced in a study of T cells expressing NK-cell markers. Reprocessing the 5' RACE reads, TCRdb reports a single entry for every CDR3 protein and omits DNA. The sample data list approximately 440,000 distinct CDR3 sequences. The sequencing input was blood T cells: a sorted CD56 or NKG2C T cell subset, CD4+ or CD8+ T cells, or bulk PBMC T cells (not recorded which). The receptor source for this set is a woman in her forties or fifties in good health.

V usage is TRBV29-1 and J usage is TRBJ2-3; the TRBD2 assignment by TCRdb is unverifiable without DNA. This CDR3 contains 14 residues. Germline CDR1 SQVTM, CDR2 ANQGSEA. The CDR3 sequence is CSVGTSVLLDTQYF.

The chain recombines TRBV29-1 with TRBJ2-7; the D call from TCRdb, TRBD2, cannot be confirmed without DNA. Germline values: CDR1 SQVTM, CDR2 ANQGSEA. The CDR3 runs 13 residues. Here the CDR3 reads CSFGLAGGLEQYF.

The chain has TRBV15 and TRBJ2-1. The CDR3 sequence is 14 residues long. Germline values: CDR1 LNHNV, CDR2 YYDKDF (reference sequence). The CDR3 spells CATSRDGGNNEQFF.

The V call is TRBV6-1, the J call TRBJ2-1; TCRdb's D gene call, TRBD1, goes unchecked for lack of DNA. This CDR3 is 12 amino acids long. Germline V gene lookup returns CDR1 MNHNS and CDR2 SASEGT. CDR3 in amino acids: CASSELDGPLLF.

The chain carries TRBV15 and TRBJ2-2; lacking DNA, the TRBD2 call made by TCRdb goes unchecked. The CDR3 covers 17 residues. Germline V gives CDR1 LNHNV, CDR2 YYDKDF (reference sequence). The CDR3: CATSRPEVGRFGGELFF.

The V and J genes are TRBV11-2 and TRBJ2-1; TCRdb selects TRBD2, and the lack of DNA leaves this call unchecked. CDR3 length equals 16 residues. CDR1 is SGHAT, CDR2 FQNNGV, per germline. CDR3 region: CASSLDFRRLSNEQFF.

The genes are TRBV9 and TRBJ2-1. Germline lookup yields CDR1 SGDLS and CDR2 YYNGEE. The CDR3 contains 14 residues. The CDR3 reads CASSNTAIYNEQFF.

The chain recombines TRBV3-1 with TRBJ2-1; the TCRdb call, TRBD1, lacks DNA for checking. The CDR3 covers 17 residues. Germline assignment: CDR1 LGHDT and CDR2 YNNKEL (reference sequence). CDR3 protein: CASSQDLPTGTYNEQFF.

V usage is TRBV11-3 and J usage is TRBJ1-1; with no DNA, the TCRdb D assignment of TRBD1 cannot be verified. Germline-derived CDR1 and CDR2 are SGHNT and YENEEA. CDR3 length equals 13 residues. This chain's CDR3 is CASSATANTEAFF.

The rearrangement uses TRBV6-5 and TRBJ2-3; TCRdb's D gene call, TRBD1, goes unchecked for lack of DNA. This CDR3 comprises 14 residues. CDR1 and CDR2 (germline): MNHEY, SVGAGI. The CDR3 loop is CASRRRSPPDTQYF.

The chain uses TRBV19 and TRBJ2-2; TCRdb names TRBD2, which stays unverified in the absence of DNA. CDR1 is LNHDA, CDR2 SQIVND, per germline (reference sequence). There are 15 residues in the CDR3. CDR3 amino acids: CASSMDGRITGELFF.

The gene calls are TRBV10-3 and TRBJ1-1; there is no DNA to check the TCRdb D call of TRBD1. The germline gives CDR1 ENHRY, CDR2 SYGVKD. The CDR3 has 15 amino acids. The CDR3 loop reads CAISEYRTGDTEAFF.

The chain employs TRBV6-5 and TRBJ2-5; TCRdb selects TRBD2, and the lack of DNA leaves this call unchecked. Germline CDR1 reads MNHEY; CDR2 reads SVGAGI. This CDR3 contains 15 residues. The CDR3 protein is CASSYSDARGETQYF.

The rearrangement joins TRBV5-1 to TRBJ2-2; the D call from TCRdb, TRBD2, cannot be confirmed without DNA. CDR3 length: 15 amino acids. The V gene's germline CDR1 is SGHRS and CDR2 YFSETQ. This CDR3 reads CASSLSSEATGELFF.

The rearrangement joins TRBV9 to TRBJ2-1; checking the TCRdb D call of TRBD2 is not possible without DNA. Germline CDR1 reads SGDLS; CDR2 reads YYNGEE. The CDR3 is made up of 15 amino acids. Here the CDR3 reads CASSGSGSGPNEQFF.

This chain uses TRBV29-1 with TRBJ1-3. In germline, CDR1 is SQVTM, CDR2 ANQGSEA. The CDR3 is made up of 12 amino acids. The CDR3 loop reads CSARDSGNTIYF.

This rearrangement joins TRBV12-3 or TRBV12-4 to TRBJ2-7; TCRdb's D call, TRBD2, is unchecked because there is no DNA. CDR3 length equals 13 residues. CDR3 in amino acids: CASSWTSGYEQYF.

The chain recombines TRBV27 with TRBJ1-6. Per germline, CDR1 MNHEY and CDR2 SMNVEV (reference sequence). This CDR3 contains 14 residues. The CDR3 reads CASGDYRGYSPLHF.